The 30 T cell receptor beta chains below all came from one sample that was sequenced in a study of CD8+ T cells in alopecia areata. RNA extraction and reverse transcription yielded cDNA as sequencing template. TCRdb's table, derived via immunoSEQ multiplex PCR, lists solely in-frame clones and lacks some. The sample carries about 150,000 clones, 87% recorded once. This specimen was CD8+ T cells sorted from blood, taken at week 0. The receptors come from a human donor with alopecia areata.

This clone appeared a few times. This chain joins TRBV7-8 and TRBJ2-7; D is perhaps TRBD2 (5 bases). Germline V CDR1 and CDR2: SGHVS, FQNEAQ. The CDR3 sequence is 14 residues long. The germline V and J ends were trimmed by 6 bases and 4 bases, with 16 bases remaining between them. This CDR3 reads CASSHDFSGYEQYF. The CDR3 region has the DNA TGTGCCAGCAGTCACGACTTTTCGGGGTACGAGCAGTACTTC.

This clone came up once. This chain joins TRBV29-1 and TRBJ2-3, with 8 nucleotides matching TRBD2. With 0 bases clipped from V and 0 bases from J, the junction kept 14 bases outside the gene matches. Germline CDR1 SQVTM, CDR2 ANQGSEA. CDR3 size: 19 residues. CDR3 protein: CSVEDLEVAGIASTDTQYF. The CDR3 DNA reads TGCAGCGTTGAAGATCTTGAAGTAGCGGGAATCGCTAGCACAGATACGCAGTATTTT.

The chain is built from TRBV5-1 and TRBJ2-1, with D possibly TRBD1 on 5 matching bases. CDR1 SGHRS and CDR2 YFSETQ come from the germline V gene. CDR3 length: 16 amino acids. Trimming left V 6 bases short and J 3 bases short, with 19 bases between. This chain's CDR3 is CASIGGPDRNYNEQFF. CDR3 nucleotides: TGCGCCAGCATAGGCGGCCCTGACAGAAACTACAATGAGCAGTTCTTC. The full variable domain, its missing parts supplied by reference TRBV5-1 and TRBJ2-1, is KAGVTQTPRYLIKTRGQQVTLSCSPISGHRSVSWYQQTPGQGLQFLFEYFSETQRNKGNFPGRFSGRQFSNSRSEMNVSTLELGDSALYLCASIGGPDRNYNEQFFGPGTRLTVL.

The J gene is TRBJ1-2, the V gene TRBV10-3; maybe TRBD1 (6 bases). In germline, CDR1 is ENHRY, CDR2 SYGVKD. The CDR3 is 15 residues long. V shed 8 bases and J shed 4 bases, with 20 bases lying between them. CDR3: CAIRHTGNGGYGYTF. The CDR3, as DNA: TGTGCCATCCGCCACACAGGGAACGGTGGCTATGGCTACACCTTC.

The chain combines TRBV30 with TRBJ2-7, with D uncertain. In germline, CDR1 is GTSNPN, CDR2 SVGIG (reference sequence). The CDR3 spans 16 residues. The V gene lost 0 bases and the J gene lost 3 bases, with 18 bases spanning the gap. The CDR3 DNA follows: TGTGCCTGGAGTGTATCGGCGCGCTCGGAGAACTACGAGCAGTACTTC. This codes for CAWSVSARSENYEQYF. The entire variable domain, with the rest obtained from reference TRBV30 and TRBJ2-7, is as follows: SQTIHQWPATLVQPVGSPLSLECTVEGTSNPNLYWYRQAAGRGLQLLFYSVGIGQISSEVPQNLSASRPQDRQFILSSKKLLLSDSGFYLCAWSVSARSENYEQYFGPGTRLTVT.

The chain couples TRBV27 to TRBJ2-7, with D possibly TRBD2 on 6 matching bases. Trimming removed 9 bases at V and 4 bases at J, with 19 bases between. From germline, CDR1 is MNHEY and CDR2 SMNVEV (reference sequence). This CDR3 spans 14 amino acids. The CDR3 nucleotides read TGTGCCAGTTCCCAGGGAGGCACGCGGTACGAGCAGTACTTC. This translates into CASSQGGTRYEQYF.

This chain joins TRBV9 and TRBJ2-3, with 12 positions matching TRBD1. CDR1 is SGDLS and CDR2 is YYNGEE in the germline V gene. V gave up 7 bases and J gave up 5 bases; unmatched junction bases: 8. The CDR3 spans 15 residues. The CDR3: CASGPGQGARDTQYF. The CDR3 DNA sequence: TGTGCCAGCGGCCCGGGACAGGGGGCCAGAGATACGCAGTATTTT.

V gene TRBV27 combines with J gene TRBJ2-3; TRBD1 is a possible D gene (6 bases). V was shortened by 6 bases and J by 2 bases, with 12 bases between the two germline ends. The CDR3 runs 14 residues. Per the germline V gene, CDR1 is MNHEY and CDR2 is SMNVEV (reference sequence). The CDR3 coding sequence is TGTGCCAGCAGCTTAGGGGGTAACACAGATACGCAGTATTTT. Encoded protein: CASSLGGNTDTQYF.

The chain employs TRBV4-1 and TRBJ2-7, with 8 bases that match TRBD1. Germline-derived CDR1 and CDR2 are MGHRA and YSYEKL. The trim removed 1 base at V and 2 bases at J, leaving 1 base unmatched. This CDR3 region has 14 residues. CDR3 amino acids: CASSQVQGAYEQYF. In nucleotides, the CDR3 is TGCGCCAGCAGCCAAGTACAGGGGGCCTACGAGCAGTACTTC.

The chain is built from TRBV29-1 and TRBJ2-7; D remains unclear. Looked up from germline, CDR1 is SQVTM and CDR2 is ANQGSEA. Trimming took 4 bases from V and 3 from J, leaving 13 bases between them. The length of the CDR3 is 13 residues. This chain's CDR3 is CSVVLVGFYEQYF. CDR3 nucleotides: TGCAGCGTTGTTTTAGTGGGTTTCTACGAGCAGTACTTC.

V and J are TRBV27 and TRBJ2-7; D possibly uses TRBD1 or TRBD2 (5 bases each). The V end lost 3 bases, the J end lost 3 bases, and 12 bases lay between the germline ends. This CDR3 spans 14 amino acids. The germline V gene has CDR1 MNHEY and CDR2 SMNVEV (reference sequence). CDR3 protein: CASSLWGNGYEQYF. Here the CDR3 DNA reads TGTGCCAGCAGTTTGTGGGGGAATGGCTACGAGCAGTACTTC.

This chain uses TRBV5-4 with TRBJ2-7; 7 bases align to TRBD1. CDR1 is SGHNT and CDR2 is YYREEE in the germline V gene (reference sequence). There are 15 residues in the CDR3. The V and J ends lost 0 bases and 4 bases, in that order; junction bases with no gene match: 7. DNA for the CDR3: TGTGCCAGCAGCTTGGATCCAGGGGGTGGGTACGAGCAGTACTTC. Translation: CASSLDPGGGYEQYF.

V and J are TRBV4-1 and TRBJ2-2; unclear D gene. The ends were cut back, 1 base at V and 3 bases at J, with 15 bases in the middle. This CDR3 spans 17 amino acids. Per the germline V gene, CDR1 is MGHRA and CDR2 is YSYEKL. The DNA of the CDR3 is TGCGCCAGCAGCCAAGCACATAACAGACACCACACCGGGGAGCTGTTTTTT. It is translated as CASSQAHNRHHTGELFF.

CDR3 amino acids: CASSRKGTDTEAFF. The CDR3 region has the DNA TGTGCCAGTAGCAGAAAGGGGACAGACACTGAAGCTTTCTTT. The V call is TRBV19, the J call TRBJ1-1, with TRBD1 matching 7 bases. Losses at the gene ends were 6 bases for V and 3 bases for J; bases not matched to a gene: 7. Germline CDR1 reads LNHDA; CDR2 reads SQIVND (reference sequence). This CDR3 has 14 amino acids.

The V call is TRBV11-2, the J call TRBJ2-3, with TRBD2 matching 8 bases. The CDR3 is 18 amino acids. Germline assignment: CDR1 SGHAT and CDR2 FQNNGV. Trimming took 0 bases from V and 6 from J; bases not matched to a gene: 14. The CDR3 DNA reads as TGTGCCAGCAGCTTAGATGAGTGGGGGCGGGAGGACCCCGATACGCAGTATTTT. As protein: CASSLDEWGREDPDTQYF.

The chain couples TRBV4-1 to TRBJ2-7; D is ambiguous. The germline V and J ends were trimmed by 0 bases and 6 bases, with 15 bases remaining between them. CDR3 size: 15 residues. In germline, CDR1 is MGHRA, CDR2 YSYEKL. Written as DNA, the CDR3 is TGCGCCAGCAGCCAAGAAGACACCTCCCTTTCCGAGCAGTACTTC. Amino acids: CASSQEDTSLSEQYF.

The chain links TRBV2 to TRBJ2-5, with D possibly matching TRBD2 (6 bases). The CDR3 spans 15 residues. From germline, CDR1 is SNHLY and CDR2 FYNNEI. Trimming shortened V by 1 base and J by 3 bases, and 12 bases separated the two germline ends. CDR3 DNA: TGTGCCAGCAGTGAAGTGGAGGGATCCAAAGAGACCCAGTACTTC. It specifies CASSEVEGSKETQYF.

CDR3: CASSLVTATDTQYF. For the CDR3, the DNA is TGTGCCAGCAGCTTAGTGACAGCCACAGATACGCAGTATTTT. The V and J genes are TRBV7-9 and TRBJ2-3; D might be TRBD1 (5 bases). V was clipped by 1 base and J by 2 bases, with 7 bases between them. The CDR3 sequence is 14 residues long. Germline assignment: CDR1 SEHNR and CDR2 FQNEAQ (reference sequence).

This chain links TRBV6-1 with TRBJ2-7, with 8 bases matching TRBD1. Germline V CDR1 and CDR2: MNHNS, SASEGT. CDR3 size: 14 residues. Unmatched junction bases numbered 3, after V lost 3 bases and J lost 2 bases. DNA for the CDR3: TGTGCCAGCAGTGACGGGACAGGTGCCTACGAGCAGTACTTC. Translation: CASSDGTGAYEQYF.

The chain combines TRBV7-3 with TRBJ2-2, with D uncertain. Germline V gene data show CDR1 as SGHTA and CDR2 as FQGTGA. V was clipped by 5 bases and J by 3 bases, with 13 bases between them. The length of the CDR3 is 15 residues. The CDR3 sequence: CASSLDAGYTGELFF. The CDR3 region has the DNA TGTGCCAGCAGCCTCGACGCTGGATACACCGGGGAGCTGTTTTTT.

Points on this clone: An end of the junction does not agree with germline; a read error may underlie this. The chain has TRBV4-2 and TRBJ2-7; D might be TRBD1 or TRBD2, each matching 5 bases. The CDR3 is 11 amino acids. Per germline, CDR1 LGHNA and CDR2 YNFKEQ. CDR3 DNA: TGTGCCAGCAGACAAGGGACCGAGCAGTACTTC. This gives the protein CASRQGTEQYF.

CDR3 bases: TGTGCCAGCAGGGATCTCTACGAGCAGTACTTC. Its translation is CASRDLYEQYF. V usage is TRBV27 and J usage is TRBJ2-7, with D unresolved. Germline assignment: CDR1 MNHEY and CDR2 SMNVEV (reference sequence). The CDR3 spans 11 residues. V lost 6 bases to trimming and J lost 3 bases, with 6 bases between them.

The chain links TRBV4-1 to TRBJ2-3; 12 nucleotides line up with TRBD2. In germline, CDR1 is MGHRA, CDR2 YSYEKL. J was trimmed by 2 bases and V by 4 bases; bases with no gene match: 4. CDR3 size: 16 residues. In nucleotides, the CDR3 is TGCGCCAGCAGCCCCGGACTAGCGGGGACCACAGATACGCAGTATTTT. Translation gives CASSPGLAGTTDTQYF.

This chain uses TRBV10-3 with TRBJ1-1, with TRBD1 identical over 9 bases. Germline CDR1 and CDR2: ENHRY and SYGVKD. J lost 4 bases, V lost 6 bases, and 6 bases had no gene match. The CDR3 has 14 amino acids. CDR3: CAIRATGGSTEAFF. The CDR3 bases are TGTGCCATCAGGGCGACAGGGGGGAGCACTGAAGCTTTCTTT.

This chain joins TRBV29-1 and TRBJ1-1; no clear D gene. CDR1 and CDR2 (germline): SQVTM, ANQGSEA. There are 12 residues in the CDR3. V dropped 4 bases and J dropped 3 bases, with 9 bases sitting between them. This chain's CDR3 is CSVARSHTEAFF. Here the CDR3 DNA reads TGCAGCGTTGCCCGGAGTCACACTGAAGCTTTCTTT.

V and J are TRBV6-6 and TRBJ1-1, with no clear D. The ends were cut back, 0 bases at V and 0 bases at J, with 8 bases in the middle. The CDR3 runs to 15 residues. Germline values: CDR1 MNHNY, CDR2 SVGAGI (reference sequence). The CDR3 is CASSYSSEMNTEAFF. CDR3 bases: TGTGCCAGCAGTTACTCGTCCGAAATGAACACTGAAGCTTTCTTT.

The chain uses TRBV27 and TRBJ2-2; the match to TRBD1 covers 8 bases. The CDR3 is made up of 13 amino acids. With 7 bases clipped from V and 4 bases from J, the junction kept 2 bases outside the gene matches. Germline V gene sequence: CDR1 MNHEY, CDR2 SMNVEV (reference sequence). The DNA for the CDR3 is TGTGCCAGCACAACAGGGGGCACCGGGGAGCTGTTTTTT. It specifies CASTTGGTGELFF.

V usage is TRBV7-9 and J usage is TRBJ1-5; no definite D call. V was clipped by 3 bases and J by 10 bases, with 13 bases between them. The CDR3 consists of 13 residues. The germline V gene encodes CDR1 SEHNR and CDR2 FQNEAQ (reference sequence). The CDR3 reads CASSFGRRRPQHF. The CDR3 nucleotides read TGTGCCAGCAGCTTTGGGAGGCGCAGACCCCAGCATTTT.

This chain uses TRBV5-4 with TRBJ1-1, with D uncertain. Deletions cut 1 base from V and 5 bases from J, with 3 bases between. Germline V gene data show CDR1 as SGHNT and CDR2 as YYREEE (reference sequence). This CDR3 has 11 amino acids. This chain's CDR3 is CASSLRTEAFF. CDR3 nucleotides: TGTGCCAGCAGCTTGAGGACTGAAGCTTTCTTT.

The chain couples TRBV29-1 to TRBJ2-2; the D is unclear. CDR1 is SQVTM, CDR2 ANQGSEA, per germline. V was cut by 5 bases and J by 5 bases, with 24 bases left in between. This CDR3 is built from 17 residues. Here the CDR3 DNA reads TGCAGCGTTTCCCTTACGGAAGGCCGGCCGGAGACCGGGGAGCTGTTTTTT. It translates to CSVSLTEGRPETGELFF.